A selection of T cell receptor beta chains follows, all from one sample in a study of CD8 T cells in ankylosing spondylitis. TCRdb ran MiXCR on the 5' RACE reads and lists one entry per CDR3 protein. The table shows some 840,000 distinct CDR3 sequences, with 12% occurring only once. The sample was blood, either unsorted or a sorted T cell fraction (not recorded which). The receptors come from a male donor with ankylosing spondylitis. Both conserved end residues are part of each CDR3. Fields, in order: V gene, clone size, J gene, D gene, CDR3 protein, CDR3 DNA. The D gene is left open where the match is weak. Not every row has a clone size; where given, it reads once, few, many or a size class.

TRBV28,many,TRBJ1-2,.,CASSYYYGYTF,TGTGCCAGCAGCTATTACTATGGCTACACCTTC
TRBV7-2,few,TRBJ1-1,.,CASRMRGSTEAFF,TGTGCCAGCAGAATGAGGGGGTCCACTGAAGCTTTCTTT
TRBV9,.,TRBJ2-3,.,CASSVAGRSSTDTQYF,TGTGCCAGCAGCGTAGCGGGGAGGAGTAGCACAGATACGCAGTATTTT
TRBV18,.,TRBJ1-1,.,CASSENRVMNTEAFF,TGTGCCAGCTCAGAAAACAGGGTCATGAACACTGAAGCTTTCTTT
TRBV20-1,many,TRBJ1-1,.,CSARDEGNTEAFF,TGCAGTGCTAGAGATGAGGGGAACACTGAAGCTTTCTTT
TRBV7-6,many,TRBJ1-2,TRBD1,CASSNDRGFRHGYTF,TGTGCCAGCAGCAATGACAGGGGATTCCGTCATGGCTACACCTTC
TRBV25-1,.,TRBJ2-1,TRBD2,CATAGLAGGKQFF,TGTGCCACCGCAGGACTAGCGGGGGGCAAGCAGTTCTTC
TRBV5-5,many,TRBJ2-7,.,CASSFGVDEQYF,TGTGCCAGCAGCTTCGGGGTCGACGAGCAGTACTTC
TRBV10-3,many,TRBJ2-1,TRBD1,CAIRGQGAGYNEQFF,TGTGCCATCAGGGGACAGGGGGCAGGTTACAATGAGCAGTTCTTC
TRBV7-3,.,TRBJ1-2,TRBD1,CASSRGQGSDYGYTF,TGTGCCAGCAGCCGGGGACAGGGTAGCGACTATGGCTACACCTTC
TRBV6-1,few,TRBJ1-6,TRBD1,CASGRGRNNSPLHF,TGTGCCAGCGGGAGGGGGCGAAATAATTCACCCCTCCACTTT
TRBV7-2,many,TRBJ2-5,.,CASSSRPPAGQETQYF,TGTGCCAGCAGCTCTAGGCCCCCCGCGGGACAAGAGACCCAGTACTTC
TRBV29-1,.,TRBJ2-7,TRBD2,CSVEDRAGAYEQYF,TGCAGCGTTGAAGATCGGGCGGGGGCCTACGAGCAGTACTTC
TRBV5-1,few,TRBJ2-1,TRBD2,CASSGLAERGEQFF,TGCGCCAGCAGCGGGCTAGCGGAGCGGGGTGAGCAGTTCTTC
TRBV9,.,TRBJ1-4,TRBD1,CASSVTGQGGEKLFF,TGTGCCAGCAGCGTTACGGGACAGGGGGGCGAAAAACTGTTTTTT
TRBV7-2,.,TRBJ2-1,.,CASSQTRQWQFF,TGTGCCAGCAGCCAGACAAGGCAGTGGCAGTTCTTC
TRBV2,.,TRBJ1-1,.,CARGGGTEAFF,TGTGCCAGAGGCGGCGGAACTGAAGCTTTCTTT
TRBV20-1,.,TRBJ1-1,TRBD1,CSARVHRGLSTEAFF,TGCAGTGCTAGAGTTCACAGGGGCTTATCGACTGAAGCTTTCTTT
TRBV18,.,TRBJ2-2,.,CASSPTGSTGELFF,TGTGCCAGCTCACCCACAGGGTCCACCGGGGAGCTGTTTTTT
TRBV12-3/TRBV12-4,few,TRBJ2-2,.,CASPGRANTGELFF,TGTGCCTCCCCTGGCAGGGCGAACACCGGGGAGCTGTTTTTT
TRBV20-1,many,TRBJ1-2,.,CSAIRAYGYTF,TGCAGTGCGATTAGGGCGTATGGCTACACCTTC
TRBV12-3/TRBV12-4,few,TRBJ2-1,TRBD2,CASSFHGLAGDPSSYNEQFF,TGTGCCAGCAGTTTCCACGGACTAGCGGGGGACCCGAGCTCCTACAATGAGCAGTTCTTC
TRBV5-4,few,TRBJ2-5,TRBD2,CASGVGLAGQETQYF,TGTGCCAGCGGGGTGGGACTAGCGGGGCAAGAGACCCAGTACTTC
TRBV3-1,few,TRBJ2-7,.,CASSRSPGGPLTYEQYF,TGTGCCAGCAGCCGGAGCCCCGGGGGGCCACTAACCTACGAGCAGTACTTC
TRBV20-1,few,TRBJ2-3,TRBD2,CSARGLAGPSDTQYF,TGCAGTGCTAGGGGACTAGCGGGGCCTTCAGATACGCAGTATTTT
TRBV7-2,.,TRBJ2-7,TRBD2,CASSFYSGRAIYEQYF,TGTGCCAGCAGCTTCTATAGCGGGAGAGCGATCTACGAGCAGTACTTC
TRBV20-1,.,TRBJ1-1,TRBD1,CSARDGGRGQSEAFF,TGCAGTGCTAGAGATGGTGGCAGGGGGCAAAGTGAAGCTTTCTTT
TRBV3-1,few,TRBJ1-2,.,CASSEVGAYGYTF,TGTGCCAGCAGCGAAGTGGGGGCCTATGGCTACACCTTC
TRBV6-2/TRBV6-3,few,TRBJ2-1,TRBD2,CASSRRAGGPDNEQFF,TGTGCCAGCAGTCGTCGGGCGGGAGGGCCCGACAATGAGCAGTTCTTC
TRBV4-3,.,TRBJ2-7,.,CASSHLESSYEQYF,TGCGCCAGCAGCCACTTGGAGAGCTCCTACGAGCAGTACTTC
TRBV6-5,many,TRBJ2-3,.,CASSYSGRTDTQYF,TGTGCCAGCAGTTACTCCGGCAGGACAGATACGCAGTATTTT
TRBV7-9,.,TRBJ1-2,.,CASSFPFYGYTF,TGTGCCAGCAGCTTTCCGTTCTATGGCTACACCTTC
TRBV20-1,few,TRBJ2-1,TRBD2,CSATGTSGSYNEQFF,TGCAGTGCAACCGGGACTAGCGGCTCCTACAATGAGCAGTTCTTC
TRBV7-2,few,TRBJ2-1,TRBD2,CASSPRTSGGDNEQFF,TGTGCCAGCAGCCCCCGGACTAGCGGGGGAGACAATGAGCAGTTCTTC
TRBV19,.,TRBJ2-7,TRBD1,CASSARGSEQYF,TGTGCCAGTAGTGCCAGGGGGTCCGAGCAGTACTTC
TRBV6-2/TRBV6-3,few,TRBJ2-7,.,CASSLRANYEQYF,TGTGCCAGCAGTCTCCGGGCCAACTACGAGCAGTACTTC
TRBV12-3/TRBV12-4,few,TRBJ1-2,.,CASSLGTGYTF,TGTGCCAGCAGCCTGGGTACAGGCTACACCTTC
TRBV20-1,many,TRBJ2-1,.,CSARDPERPYNEQFF,TGCAGTGCTAGAGATCCCGAGAGGCCCTACAATGAGCAGTTCTTC
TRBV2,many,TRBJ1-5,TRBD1,CASSGTGGNQPQHF,TGTGCCAGCAGTGGGACAGGGGGCAATCAGCCCCAGCATTTT
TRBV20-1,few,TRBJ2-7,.,CSAIPTTLYEQYF,TGCAGTGCTATCCCTACCACCCTCTACGAGCAGTACTTC
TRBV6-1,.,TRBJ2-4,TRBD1,CASRPRTGMENIQYF,TGTGCCAGCAGACCCCGGACAGGGATGGAAAACATTCAGTACTTC
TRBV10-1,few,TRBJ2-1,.,CASSARIYNEQFF,TGCGCCAGCAGTGCTAGAATCTACAATGAGCAGTTCTTC
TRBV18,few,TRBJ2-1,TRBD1,CASSPGQGGENEQFF,TGTGCCAGCTCACCGGGACAGGGAGGAGAGAATGAGCAGTTCTTC
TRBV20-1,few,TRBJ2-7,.,CSARSAPYEQYF,TGCAGTGCTAGGTCCGCACCCTACGAGCAGTACTTC
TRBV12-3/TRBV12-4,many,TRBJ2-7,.,CASNLVSGTQTPYEQYF,TGTGCCAGCAATCTCGTCTCCGGGACCCAAACCCCCTACGAGCAGTACTTC
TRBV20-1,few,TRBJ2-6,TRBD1,CSARKTGGANVLTF,TGCAGTGCTAGAAAGACAGGGGGGGCCAACGTCCTGACTTTC
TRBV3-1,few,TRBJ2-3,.,CASSPTGQDTQYF,TGTGCCAGCAGCCCGACAGGTCAAGATACGCAGTATTTT
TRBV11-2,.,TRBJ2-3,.,CASSVPGRYTDAQYF,TGTGCCAGCAGCGTCCCTGGGAGATACACAGATGCGCAGTATTTT
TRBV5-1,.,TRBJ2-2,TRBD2,CASSLEGSGRQLFF,TGCGCCAGCAGCTTGGAGGGTAGCGGGAGACAGCTGTTTTTT
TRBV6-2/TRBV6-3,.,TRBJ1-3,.,CASSLRDRSSGNTIYF,TGTGCCAGCAGTCTCCGGGACCGTAGCTCTGGAAACACCATATATTTT
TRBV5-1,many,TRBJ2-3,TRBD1,CASRSRGRNTDTQYF,TGCGCCAGCAGGTCGAGGGGGCGTAACACAGATACGCAGTATTTT
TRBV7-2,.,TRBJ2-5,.,CASSSEPRQTQYF,TGTGCCAGCAGCTCCGAGCCCCGGCAGACCCAGTACTTC
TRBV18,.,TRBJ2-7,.,CASSYQGYEQYF,TGTGCCAGCTCATATCAAGGTTACGAGCAGTACTTC
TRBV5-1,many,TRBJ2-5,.,CASSPQPGQETQYF,TGCGCCAGCAGCCCCCAACCTGGACAAGAGACCCAGTACTTC
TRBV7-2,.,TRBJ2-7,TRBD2,CASSNGLAIAYEQYF,TGTGCCAGCAGCAACGGACTAGCGATAGCCTACGAGCAGTACTTC
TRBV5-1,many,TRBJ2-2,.,CASSYLGGTGELFF,TGCGCCAGCAGCTACCTCGGGGGAACCGGGGAGCTGTTTTTT
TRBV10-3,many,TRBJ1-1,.,CAIRGHENTEAFF,TGTGCCATCAGGGGGCATGAGAACACTGAAGCTTTCTTT
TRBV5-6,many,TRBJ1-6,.,CASSFRVGGSDSPLHF,TGTGCCAGCAGCTTTCGGGTTGGGGGCTCGGATTCACCCCTCCACTTT
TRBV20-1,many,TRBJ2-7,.,CSASSQAGYEQYF,TGCAGTGCTAGTAGCCAGGCCGGCTACGAGCAGTACTTC
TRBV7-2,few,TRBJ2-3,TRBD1,CASSLWTGGAADTQYF,TGTGCCAGCAGCTTATGGACAGGGGGCGCCGCAGATACGCAGTATTTT